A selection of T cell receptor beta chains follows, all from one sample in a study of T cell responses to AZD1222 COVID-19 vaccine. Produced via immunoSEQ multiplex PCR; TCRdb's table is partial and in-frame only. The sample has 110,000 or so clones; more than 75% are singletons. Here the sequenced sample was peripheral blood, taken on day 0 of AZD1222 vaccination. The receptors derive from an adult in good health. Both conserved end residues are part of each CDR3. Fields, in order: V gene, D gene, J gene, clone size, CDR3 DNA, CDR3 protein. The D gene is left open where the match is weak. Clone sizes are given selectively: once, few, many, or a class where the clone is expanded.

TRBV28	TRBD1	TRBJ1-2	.	TGTGCCAGCAGCCTCCTTCGTCTCCCCCGGACAGGGGAGGGCTATGGCTACACCTTC	CASSLLRLPRTGEGYGYTF
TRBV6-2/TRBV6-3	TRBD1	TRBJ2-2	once	TGTGCCAGCAGTTTCCTACAGGGGTCCGGGGAGCTGTTTTTT	CASSFLQGSGELFF
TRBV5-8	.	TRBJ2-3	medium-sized	TGTGCCAGCAGCGGCGAGCGACCCAGCACAGATACGCAGTATTTT	CASSGERPSTDTQYF
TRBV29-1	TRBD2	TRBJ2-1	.	TGCAGCGTTGAGGGACTAGCGGGAGTTATAGATGAGCAGTTCTTC	CSVEGLAGVIDEQFF
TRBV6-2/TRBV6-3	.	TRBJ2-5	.	TGTGCCAGCAGTTATCCGACCCCGGGGCAGTACTTC	CASSYPTPGQYF
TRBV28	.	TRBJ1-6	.	TGTGCCAGCAGTCCTCACGGTCGTGCCTATAATTCACCCCTCCACTTT	CASSPHGRAYNSPLHF
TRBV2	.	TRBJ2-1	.	TGTGCCAGCAGTGAAGCGCGGTTTGGTAGGAACGAGCAGTTCTTC	CASSEARFGRNEQFF
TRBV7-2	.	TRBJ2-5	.	TGTGCCAGCAGCTCAGGGTGGTCTGAGACCCAGTACTTC	CASSSGWSETQYF
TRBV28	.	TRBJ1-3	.	TGTGCCAGCAGCCCTTCAAGAGGGAGAAACACCATATATTTT	CASSPSRGRNTIYF
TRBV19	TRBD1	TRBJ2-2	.	TGTGCCAGTAGTCTTCGGACAGGGGGCACCGGGGAGCTGTTTTTT	CASSLRTGGTGELFF
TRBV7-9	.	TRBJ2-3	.	TGTGCCAGCACCTCAACAGGGACGGATACGCAGTATTTT	CASTSTGTDTQYF
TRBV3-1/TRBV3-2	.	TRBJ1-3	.	TGTGCCAGCAGCCAAGAGACCCTCCTCGGAAACACCATATATTTT	CASSQETLLGNTIYF
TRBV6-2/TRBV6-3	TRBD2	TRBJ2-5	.	TGTGCCAGCAGTTTTGGAAGCGGGAAGCAAGAGACCCAGTACTTC	CASSFGSGKQETQYF
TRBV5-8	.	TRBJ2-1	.	TGTGCCAGCAGCCTGGGGCGGACACCACCCAATGAGCAGTTCTTC	CASSLGRTPPNEQFF
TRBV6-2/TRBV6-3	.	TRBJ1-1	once	TGTGCCAGCAGTTATCCGCAGGGGCTTAACACTGAAGCTTTCTTT	CASSYPQGLNTEAFF
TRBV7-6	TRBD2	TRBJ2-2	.	TGTGCCAGCAGCCCGTGGACTAGCGGGAGCGGGGAGCTGTTTTTT	CASSPWTSGSGELFF
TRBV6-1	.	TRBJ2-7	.	TGTGCCAGCAGTGAAGGATGGGGGCGACCTTCCTACGAGCAGTACTTC	CASSEGWGRPSYEQYF
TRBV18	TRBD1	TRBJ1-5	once	TGTGCCAGCTCACCACCGGGGGACAGGGGGGTTCAGCCCCAGCATTTT	CASSPPGDRGVQPQHF
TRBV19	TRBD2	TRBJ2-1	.	TGTGCCAGTAGTATAAGGGCTAGCGGGGCTGGGTCGTATGAGCAGTTCTTC	CASSIRASGAGSYEQFF
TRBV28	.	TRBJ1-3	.	TGTGCCAGCAGTTTATTAGGGGCTGGAAACACCATATATTTT	CASSLLGAGNTIYF
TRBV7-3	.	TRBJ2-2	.	TGTGCCAGCAGCTCCCGCGCGAACACCGGGGAGCTGTTTTTT	CASSSRANTGELFF
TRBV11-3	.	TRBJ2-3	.	TGTGCCAGCAGCCTAGCAGGGGAAAGCACAGATACGCAGTATTTT	CASSLAGESTDTQYF
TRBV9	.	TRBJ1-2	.	TGTGCCAGCAGCGGGCCCCCTCGGACTGGTAACTATGGCTACACCTTC	CASSGPPRTGNYGYTF
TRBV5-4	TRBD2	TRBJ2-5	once	TGTGCCAGCAGCACACCCCTAGCGGGCCAAGAGACCCAGTACTTC	CASSTPLAGQETQYF
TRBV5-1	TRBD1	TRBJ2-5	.	TGCGCCAGCAGCTTGAGACCCGCAGGGGGTCAAGAGACCCGGTACTTC	CASSLRPAGGQETRYF
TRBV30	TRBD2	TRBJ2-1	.	TGTGCCTGGAGTGTACCAGCGGGAGCCCTCAATGAGCAGTTCTTC	CAWSVPAGALNEQFF
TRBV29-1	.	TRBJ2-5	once	TGCAGCGGCGATTTTGGGGGGACAGAGACCCAGTACTTC	CSGDFGGTETQYF
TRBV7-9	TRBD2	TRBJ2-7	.	TGTGCCAGCAGCTTAGTTGCTAGCGGTGAGGGCGAGCAGTACTTC	CASSLVASGEGEQYF
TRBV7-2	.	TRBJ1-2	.	TGTGCCAGCAGCTTAGAGGGCGCCGGCTATGGCTACACCTTC	CASSLEGAGYGYTF
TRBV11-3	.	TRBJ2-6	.	TGTGCCAGCAGCTCCACTAGCCACTCTGGGGCCAACGTCCTGACTTTC	CASSSTSHSGANVLTF
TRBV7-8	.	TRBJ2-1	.	TGTGCCAGCAGCTTAGATCTGTCTTACAATGAGCAGTTCTTC	CASSLDLSYNEQFF
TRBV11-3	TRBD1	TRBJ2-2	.	TGTGCCAGCAGCTCCTCCGGGACAGCGAACACCGGGGAGCTGTTTTTT	CASSSSGTANTGELFF
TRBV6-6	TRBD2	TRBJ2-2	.	TGTGCCAGCAGTTACTCGAATCGGGGGGGACCCGGGGAGCTGTTTTTT	CASSYSNRGGPGELFF
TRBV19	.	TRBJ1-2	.	TGTGCCAGTAAGCTACAACAGGGAGATGGCTACACCTTC	CASKLQQGDGYTF
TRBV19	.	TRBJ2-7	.	TGTGCCAGTAGTTCGGGGCTTACCGGTCGGTACGAGCAGTACTTC	CASSSGLTGRYEQYF
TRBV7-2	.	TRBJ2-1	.	TGTGCCAGCAGCTTCGGGCTCTACAATGAGCAGTTCTTC	CASSFGLYNEQFF
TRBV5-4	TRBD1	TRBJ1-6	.	TGTGCCAGCAGCTCTGACAGGGGCTCCTATAATTCACCCCTCCACTTT	CASSSDRGSYNSPLHF
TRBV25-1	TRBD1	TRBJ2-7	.	TGTGCCAGCAGTCCACGGGACAGAGGGTACGAGCAGTACTTC	CASSPRDRGYEQYF
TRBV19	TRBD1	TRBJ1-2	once	TGTGCCAGTAGTGGCCAGGGGGGAATTTATGGCTACACCTTC	CASSGQGGIYGYTF
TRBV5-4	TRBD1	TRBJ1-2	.	TGTGCCAGCAGCTCACAGCCCGGACAGGGTGGATGGTACACCTTC	CASSSQPGQGGWYTF
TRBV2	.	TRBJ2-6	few	TGTGCCAGCACAACCTATGTAGGCAACGTCCTGACTTTC	CASTTYVGNVLTF
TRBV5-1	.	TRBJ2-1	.	TGCGCCAGCAGCTTGTTAACCTACAATGAGCAGTTCTTC	CASSLLTYNEQFF
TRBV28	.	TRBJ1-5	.	TGTGCCAGCAGTCCCCCTCACAGGGTGAGGAGCAATCAGCCCCAGCATTTT	CASSPPHRVRSNQPQHF
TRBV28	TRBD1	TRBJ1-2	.	TGTGCCAGCAGTTTAGGGGGGACAGCAACTTATGGCTACACCTTC	CASSLGGTATYGYTF
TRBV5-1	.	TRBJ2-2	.	TGCGCCAGCAGCTTGCGGGAGAACACCGGGGAGCTGTTTTTT	CASSLRENTGELFF
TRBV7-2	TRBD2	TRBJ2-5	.	TGTGCCAGCAGCCTACTAGCGGGAGAGGGGACCCAGTACTTC	CASSLLAGEGTQYF
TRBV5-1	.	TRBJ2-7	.	TGCGCCAGCAGCTTGGGATACTCTCAACACTACGAGCAGTACTTC	CASSLGYSQHYEQYF
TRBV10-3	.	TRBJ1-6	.	TGTGCCATCAGTGAGTTGGACAGCAATAATTCACCCCTCCACTTT	CAISELDSNNSPLHF
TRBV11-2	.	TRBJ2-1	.	TGTGCCAGCAGAGGGTTCAGCGGGCGGAGCTCCTACAATGAGCAGTTCTTC	CASRGFSGRSSYNEQFF
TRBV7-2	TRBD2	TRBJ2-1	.	TGTGCCAGCAGCTGCCCCCTTAAGGGGGCTAGCGGGAGGTGTAATGAGCAGTTCTTC	CASSCPLKGASGRCNEQFF